Given below is one TCR beta chain in context. Antigen specificity is unknown. Sequencing was performed with immunoSEQ multiplex PCR; in TCRdb, only in-frame clones are kept and a portion is missing. This table has 8,000 to 10,000 clones, under 30% appearing once. The source of the sample is a study of sequential checkpoint blockade in melanoma. At the level of the study: Matched biopsies came pretreatment and at week 13 for 20 to 25 patients.

The treatment was: randomized to nivolumab then ipilimumab (arm A) or the reverse (arm B). Study-level findings and limits: PD-L1 staining and CD8+ counts, not mutational load, tracked tumor T-cell clonality.

Per the germline V gene, CDR1 is SGHNT and CDR2 is YENEEA. The CDR3 spans 15 residues. The V end was cut by 4 bases, the J end by 5 bases, with 17 bases between. This chain uses TRBV11-3 with TRBJ2-5; tentative D call: TRBD1 (7 bases). Sequenced here: tumor tissue (inferred from file names), sampled from a patient given nivolumab and ipilimumab in sequence. The TCR was taken from a human donor with melanoma. In nucleotides, the CDR3 is TGTGCCAGCAGCTCGGAGGGGGCGGTTAGGGAGACCCAGTACTTC. Encoded protein: CASSSEGAVRETQYF.